A single sample is the source of the 27 T cell receptor beta chains below, sequenced in a study of T cell repertoires in aging, cancer and after chemotherapy. Peripheral blood genomic DNA, not sorted cells or RNA, was the template. Rearranged V-D-J TRB sequences were amplified with a mixed TRB-A/B primer pool. Each CDR3 protein gets one entry after TCRdb re-called the multiplex PCR reads with MiXCR. Among some 8,000 distinct CDR3 sequences listed, under 35% were seen once. Sequencing input: blood. The receptors derive from a human donor in good health.

J is TRBJ2-5 and V is TRBV4-1, with a weak D call TRBD2 (5 bases). Between the trimmed V and J ends, which lost 0 bases and 10 bases, there was a span of 6 bases. Germline V CDR1 and CDR2: MGHRA, YSYEKL. CDR3 length: 11 amino acids. This chain's CDR3 is CASSQERDQYF. In DNA form, the CDR3 reads TGCGCCAGCAGCCAAGAGAGGGACCAGTACTTC.

The chain employs TRBV6-1 and TRBJ2-7; 8 nucleotides match TRBD1. CDR3 length: 15 residues. V was pared by 1 base and J by 3 bases, with 5 bases of the junction left unmatched. The germline V gene encodes CDR1 MNHNS and CDR2 SASEGT. The CDR3 is CASSEGQGYLYEQYF. In DNA form, the CDR3 reads TGTGCCAGCAGTGAAGGACAGGGGTATCTCTACGAGCAGTACTTC.

The chain uses TRBV19 and TRBJ2-7; TRBD1 aligns across 12 bases. In germline, CDR1 is LNHDA, CDR2 SQIVND (reference sequence). The CDR3 extends over 15 amino acids. J lost 4 bases, V lost 5 bases, and 6 bases had no gene match. DNA of the CDR3: TGTGCCAGTAGTGACCGGGACAGGGGGCTGTACGAGCAGTACTTC. It specifies CASSDRDRGLYEQYF.

V is TRBV12-3 or TRBV12-4 and J is TRBJ2-3; 14 nucleotides align to TRBD2. The CDR3 has 18 amino acids. The V gene end was trimmed by 5 bases and the J gene end by 2 bases; junction bases not matched to a gene: 9. The CDR3 DNA reads TGTGCCAGCAGTCCCGGGACTAGCGGGGGCGCATTCACAGATACGCAGTATTTT. Translated: CASSPGTSGGAFTDTQYF.

This chain joins TRBV12-3 or TRBV12-4 and TRBJ2-5, with a possible D match to TRBD1 (5 bases). This CDR3 has 14 amino acids. V gave up 8 bases and J gave up 5 bases, with 18 bases separating them. The CDR3 loop is CASGDDSTYETQYF. DNA of the CDR3: TGTGCCAGCGGAGACGACAGCACCTATGAGACCCAGTACTTC.

This clonotype appeared a few times. The chain links TRBV6-1 to TRBJ2-3, with D unclear. Between the trimmed V and J ends, which lost 0 bases and 5 bases, there was a span of 9 bases. The CDR3 runs to 14 residues. The germline CDR1 and CDR2 sequences are MNHNS and SASEGT. The CDR3: CASSEARLRDTQYF. The CDR3 DNA is TGTGCCAGCAGTGAAGCGCGGTTAAGAGATACGCAGTATTTT.

This clonotype was picked up a small number of times. The chain joins TRBV18 to TRBJ2-3; 7 bases line up with TRBD1. Losses at the gene ends were 0 bases for V and 5 bases for J; bases not matched to a gene: 11. The length of the CDR3 is 17 residues. Per the germline V gene, CDR1 is KGHSH and CDR2 is LQKENI. DNA of the CDR3: TGTGCCAGCTCACCACCGAGGGCGACAGGGAACGAAGATACGCAGTATTTT. It yields the protein CASSPPRATGNEDTQYF.

This clonotype is medium-sized within its sample. This chain connects TRBV6-2 or TRBV6-3 to TRBJ2-3; D could derive from TRBD1 or TRBD2 (6 bases each). The germline V gene encodes CDR1 MNHEY and CDR2 SVGEGT. Trimming removed 2 bases from V and 5 bases from J, with 14 bases in between. The CDR3 covers 15 residues. In DNA form, the CDR3 reads TGTGCCAGCAGTTACGACGGGGGCTGGCAAGATACGCAGTATTTT. Its translation: CASSYDGGWQDTQYF.

The chain employs TRBV18 and TRBJ1-5; D unclear. V shed 1 base and J shed 5 bases, with 15 bases lying between them. CDR3 size: 16 residues. From germline, CDR1 is KGHSH and CDR2 LQKENI. The CDR3 DNA sequence: TGTGCCAGCTCACCACGAAACATACTTGGAGATCAGCCCCAGCATTTT. It specifies CASSPRNILGDQPQHF. The whole variable domain, remainder taken from reference TRBV18 and TRBJ1-5, is NAGVMQNPRHLVRRRGQEARLRCSPMKGHSHVYWYRQLPEEGLKFMVYLQKENIIDESGMPKERFSAEFPKEGPSILRIQQVVRGDSAAYFCASSPRNILGDQPQHFGDGTRLSIL.

The chain joins TRBV4-3 to TRBJ2-7; D perhaps matches TRBD1 (6 bases). Deletions cut 4 bases from V and 3 bases from J, with 19 bases between. Germline CDR1 LGHNA, CDR2 YSLEER. The CDR3 runs 16 residues. The CDR3 region is CASSPDLDRIYYEQYF. CDR3 nucleotides: TGCGCCAGCAGCCCAGACCTAGACAGGATCTACTACGAGCAGTACTTC.

In regard to this clonotype: With a much larger clone just one base away, this may be a read error. The chain couples TRBV19 to TRBJ2-6; 7 bases align to TRBD1. Germline V gene sequence: CDR1 LNHDA, CDR2 SQIVND (reference sequence). The CDR3 extends over 17 amino acids. CDR3 DNA sequence: TGTGCCAGTCACACCTGGACAGGACTGTCTGGGGCCAACGACCTGACTTTC. Protein: CASHTWTGLSGANDLTF.

This clonotype was observed a handful of times. The genes are TRBV5-4 and TRBJ2-2; D possibly uses TRBD1 or TRBD2 (5 bases each). Trimming pared 9 bases from V and 4 bases from J, leaving 16 bases between. Germline CDR1 reads SGHNT; CDR2 reads YYREEE (reference sequence). The CDR3 has 14 amino acids. CDR3 residues: CATQSRGVTGELFF. The CDR3 region has the DNA TGTGCCACCCAGTCTCGAGGGGTCACCGGGGAGCTGTTTTTT.

The V call is TRBV5-1, the J call TRBJ1-1; the D gene is possibly TRBD1 (6 bases). The CDR3 contains 14 residues. Germline V lookup: CDR1 SGHRS, CDR2 YFSETQ. V was shortened by 4 bases and J by 4 bases, with 14 bases between the two germline ends. The CDR3 loop is CASSPQGGVTEAFF. The CDR3 bases are TGCGCCAGCAGCCCCCAAGGGGGGGTCACTGAAGCTTTCTTT.

Comments on this clonotype: Being one base from a much bigger clone, this may be a read error. The rearrangement links TRBV6-1 to TRBJ2-3; a weak D match, TRBD1 (5 bases). V lost 4 bases to trimming and J lost 0 bases, with 11 bases between them. CDR3 length equals 15 residues. Germline CDR1 and CDR2: MNHNS and SASEGT. As DNA, the CDR3 is TGTGCCAGCAGTGGACAGTGGAATAGCACAGATACGCAGTATTTT. Translating it yields CASSGQWNSTDTQYF.

This clonotype was seen a handful of times. The rearrangement uses TRBV6-5 and TRBJ2-2; TRBD1 matches at 7 bases. The CDR3 sequence is 17 residues long. CDR1 and CDR2 from the germline V gene are MNHEY and SVGAGI. Trimming took 2 bases from V and 4 from J; bases not matched to a gene: 10. The CDR3 reads CASSYPKTGRGTGELFF. Written as DNA, the CDR3 is TGTGCCAGCAGTTACCCAAAGACAGGGCGAGGCACCGGGGAGCTGTTTTTT.

There are a few counts of this clonotype. The V and J genes are TRBV6-1 and TRBJ1-5; D is perhaps TRBD1 (6 bases). The V end was cut by 3 bases, the J end by 4 bases, with 7 bases between. CDR3 length: 13 residues. Germline CDR1 reads MNHNS; CDR2 reads SASEGT. CDR3 in amino acids: CASSDRGNQPQHF. The CDR3 DNA reads as TGTGCCAGCAGTGACAGGGGTAATCAGCCCCAGCATTTT.

This clonotype is large (0.1 to 1%) by share. The rearrangement links TRBV29-1 to TRBJ2-5; no definite D call. Germline CDR1 is SQVTM and CDR2 is ANQGSEA. The CDR3 is made up of 10 amino acids. V lost 5 bases and J lost 5, with 6 bases in between. CDR3 protein: CSVRWETQYF. The CDR3, as DNA: TGCAGCGTTCGGTGGGAGACCCAGTACTTC.

A few counts support this clonotype. The rearrangement uses TRBV6-2 or TRBV6-3 and TRBJ2-1; D gene uncertain. Per germline, CDR1 MNHEY and CDR2 SVGEGT. The CDR3 has 12 amino acids. In DNA, the CDR3 is TGTGCAGCGACGGGCTGGAACAATGAGCAGTTCTTC. It yields the protein CAATGWNNEQFF.

This clonotype occurred a few times. V gene TRBV6-5 combines with J gene TRBJ1-1; D is ambiguous. This CDR3 comprises 12 residues. Germline V gene sequence: CDR1 MNHEY, CDR2 SVGAGI. The V end was cut by 4 bases, the J end by 1 base, with 4 bases between. This chain's CDR3 is CASSFANTEAFF. The CDR3 coding sequence is TGTGCCAGCAGTTTTGCGAACACTGAAGCTTTCTTT.

The sample holds a few counts of this clonotype. The CDR3 loop reads CASSKDRGQWETQYF. The CDR3 nucleotides are TGTGCCAGCAGCAAAGACAGGGGGCAATGGGAGACCCAGTACTTC. The rearrangement joins TRBV7-2 to TRBJ2-5; 10 bases line up with TRBD1. V trimming: 5 bases; J trimming: 5 bases; junction bases outside the gene matches: 8. Germline V gene lookup returns CDR1 SGHTA and CDR2 FQGNSA. CDR3 size: 15 residues.

This chain uses TRBV6-1 with TRBJ1-6; no definite D call. This CDR3 spans 16 amino acids. V was clipped by 6 bases and J by 9 bases, with 21 bases between them. CDR1 is MNHNS, CDR2 SASEGT, per germline. The CDR3 coding sequence is TGTGCCAGCAGATACGGATCACCTCGGACTCCTTCACCCCTCCACTTT. Its translation: CASRYGSPRTPSPLHF.

On this clonotype itself: A read error may be the cause here, since a much bigger clone is one base away. The J gene is TRBJ2-7, the V gene TRBV5-6, with TRBD1 as a possible D gene (5 bases). The CDR3 runs 14 residues. Germline loops: CDR1 SGHDT, CDR2 YYEEEE. The CDR3 sequence: CASSLGASSYKQYF. CDR3 in DNA: TGTGCCAGCAGCTTAGGGGCCAGCTCCTACAAGCAGTACTTC.

By share, this clonotype ranks as medium-sized. The chain recombines TRBV18 with TRBJ2-5; 8 bases are a match to TRBD1. The germline V gene has CDR1 KGHSH and CDR2 LQKENI. V gave up 3 bases and J gave up 5 bases; unmatched junction bases: 5. This CDR3 has 14 amino acids. CDR3 sequence reads: CASSPDRESETQYF. CDR3 sequence (DNA): TGTGCCAGCTCACCGGACAGGGAGTCGGAGACCCAGTACTTC.

This clonotype has only a few counts. The CDR3 reads CASKERANYGYTF. CDR3 bases: TGTGCCAGCAAGGAGCGAGCTAACTATGGCTACACCTTC. The chain recombines TRBV27 with TRBJ1-2, with unresolved D. The CDR3 totals 13 residues. Germline V gene lookup returns CDR1 MNHEY and CDR2 SMNVEV (reference sequence). V was shortened by 7 bases and J by 0 bases, with 9 bases between the two germline ends.

CDR3 protein: CATSEYMGASNEQFF. The CDR3 bases are TGTGCCACCAGTGAGTACATGGGAGCTAGCAATGAGCAGTTCTTC. The chain links TRBV24-1 to TRBJ2-1, with D possibly TRBD2 on 5 matching bases. With 4 bases removed from V and 6 bases from J, the gap between germline ends came to 15 bases. This CDR3 comprises 15 residues. Germline loops: CDR1 KGHDR, CDR2 SFDVKD.

The chain links TRBV27 to TRBJ2-5; 12 positions agree with TRBD1. The J segment lost 4 bases and the V segment lost 1 base, leaving 7 bases of the junction unmatched. The CDR3 length is 17 residues. CDR1 MNHEY and CDR2 SMNVEV come from the germline V gene (reference sequence). CDR3 coding DNA: TGTGCCAGCAGTTTATGGGGGACAGGGGGCGGGGGAGAGACCCAGTACTTC. Translating gives CASSLWGTGGGGETQYF.

The chain joins TRBV6-5 to TRBJ1-2; TRBD1 is a possible D gene (6 bases). CDR1 and CDR2 from the germline V gene are MNHEY and SVGAGI. The CDR3 is 16 amino acids. Deletions cut 0 bases from V and 2 bases from J, with 13 bases between. The chain's CDR3 is CASSYSFTGQNYGYTF. The CDR3 region has the DNA TGTGCCAGCAGTTACTCATTTACAGGGCAAAACTATGGCTACACCTTC.